This entry concerns a single T cell receptor (beta chain). Produced via immunoSEQ multiplex PCR; TCRdb's table is partial and in-frame only. Found here are about 150,000 clones, approximately 90% of them singletons; the top ten hold 2.5% to 3%. The data belong to a study of cytomegalovirus exposure and HLA in healthy donors. CDR3 size: 13 residues. Germline loops: CDR1 SGHRS, CDR2 YFSETQ. V was shortened by 6 bases and J by 3 bases, with 12 bases between the two germline ends. The chain combines TRBV5-1 with TRBJ1-1; no definite D call. This sequence originates from a young man in good health and CMV-seronegative. The specimen sequenced was PBMCs. CDR3 sequence: CASMLSLDTEAFF. The CDR3 bases are TGCGCCAGCATGTTGTCATTAGACACTGAAGCTTTCTTT.